Described below is a single T cell receptor beta chain sequence and its context. Per the authors' pipeline: Counts of nucleated cells, estimated from reference gene primer amplification, were obtained. Sequenced by immunoSEQ multiplex PCR; TCRdb stores in-frame clones only, minus some. The V and J calls and the clone size are those of that table, but D and trimming were determined from the DNA. The table lists about 170,000 clones, 83% of them singletons, with approximately 2% in the top ten. This entry comes from a study of blood T cell repertoires in COVID-19. Study-wide background: There were acute and convalescent COVID-19 samples, and they came from the United States, Italy and Spain. PBMCs, B-cell-depleted T cells, or T cells were the source of the cDNA or gDNA that made up the material.

The CDR3 has 15 amino acids. J was trimmed by 5 bases and V by 7 bases; bases with no gene match: 11. The germline gives CDR1 MDHEN, CDR2 SYDVKM. The chain recombines TRBV28 with TRBJ1-5; TRBD1 aligns across 7 bases. The sequence was collected from a woman of 80 years or more with acute or convalescent COVID-19. Source material: peripheral blood. The CDR3 sequence: CASMAAGGYHQPQHF. CDR3 DNA sequence: TGTGCCAGCATGGCGGCAGGGGGATACCATCAGCCCCAGCATTTT.